A selection of T cell receptor beta chains follows, all from one sample in a study of blood T cell repertoires in COVID-19. Profiling relied on immunoSEQ multiplex PCR, and the TCRdb table lists in-frame clones only, not all of them. The sample has approximately 260,000 clones, nearly 90% seen once. The sequencing sample was made of peripheral blood. The source of these receptors is a woman aged 40 to 49 who had recovered from COVID-19. Each CDR3 is given with its conserved first and last residue. The D gene is left open where the match is weak. Only some rows state a clone size, as once, few, many or a class for expanded clones.

CDR3: CASSVLSGGPQETQYF; DNA: TGTGCCAGTAGTGTACTTAGCGGGGGACCCCAAGAGACCCAGTACTTC; J: TRBJ2-5; size: -; length: 16; V: TRBV19; D: TRBD2
CDR3: CASSPGTRQETQYF; DNA: TGTGCCAGCAGCCCGGGGACACGACAAGAGACCCAGTACTTC; J: TRBJ2-5; size: -; length: 14; V: TRBV5-5; D: -
CDR3: CASSIDRGANVLTF; DNA: TGTGCCAGTAGTATAGATCGTGGGGCCAACGTCCTGACTTTC; J: TRBJ2-6; size: -; length: 14; V: TRBV19; D: -
CDR3: CASSYRDRQYNEQFF; DNA: TGTGCCAGCAGTTACCGGGACAGGCAGTACAATGAGCAGTTCTTC; J: TRBJ2-1; size: -; length: 15; V: TRBV6-2/TRBV6-3; D: TRBD1
CDR3: CASSPRTGGPGELFF; DNA: TGTGCCAGCAGCCCCCGGACAGGGGGCCCCGGGGAGCTGTTTTTT; J: TRBJ2-2; size: -; length: 15; V: TRBV5-6; D: TRBD1
CDR3: CASSFPGEDIQYF; DNA: TGTGCCAGCAGCTTCCCCGGGGAGGACATTCAGTACTTC; J: TRBJ2-4; size: -; length: 13; V: TRBV7-9; D: -
CDR3: CASSPQGLGDEQFF; DNA: TGTGCCAGCTCACCGCAAGGACTAGGGGATGAGCAGTTCTTC; J: TRBJ2-1; size: -; length: 14; V: TRBV18; D: TRBD2
CDR3: CASSPTRESYQPQHF; DNA: TGTGCCAGCAGCCCTACGCGGGAGTCCTATCAGCCCCAGCATTTT; J: TRBJ1-5; size: -; length: 15; V: TRBV5-5; D: -
CDR3: CATSSRTSDNNEQFF; DNA: TGTGCCACCAGCAGCCGGACTAGCGATAACAATGAGCAGTTCTTC; J: TRBJ2-1; size: -; length: 15; V: TRBV15; D: TRBD2
CDR3: CASSQEGVGLGTQYF; DNA: TGTGCCAGCAGCCAAGAAGGGGTGGGACTTGGGACCCAGTACTTC; J: TRBJ2-5; size: -; length: 15; V: TRBV14; D: -
CDR3: CASSLFGTGGGGANVLTF; DNA: TGTGCCAGCAGCTTATTCGGGACAGGGGGCGGTGGGGCCAACGTCCTGACTTTC; J: TRBJ2-6; size: -; length: 18; V: TRBV7-2; D: TRBD1
CDR3: CASSPPPGNEQFF; DNA: TGTGCCAGCAGCCCCCCCCCAGGCAATGAGCAGTTCTTC; J: TRBJ2-1; size: -; length: 13; V: TRBV7-3; D: -
CDR3: CASSAYRGPNSGNTIYF; DNA: TGTGCCAGCAGCGCCTACAGGGGGCCTAACTCTGGAAACACCATATATTTT; J: TRBJ1-3; size: -; length: 17; V: TRBV5-6; D: TRBD1
CDR3: CASSRDNFPYQPQHF; DNA: TGTGCCAGCAGTCGGGACAATTTTCCTTATCAGCCCCAGCATTTT; J: TRBJ1-5; size: -; length: 15; V: TRBV6-5; D: -
CDR3: CASSQGAGNSPLHF; DNA: TGTGCCAGCTCCCAGGGGGCTGGTAATTCACCCCTCCACTTT; J: TRBJ1-6; size: -; length: 14; V: TRBV18; D: TRBD1
CDR3: CASSLLGTGHQPQHF; DNA: TGTGCCAGCAGTTTACTCGGGACAGGGCATCAGCCCCAGCATTTT; J: TRBJ1-5; size: -; length: 15; V: TRBV27; D: TRBD1
CDR3: CATSDSDYNEQYF; DNA: TGTGCCACCAGTGACTCCGACTACAACGAGCAGTACTTC; J: TRBJ2-7; size: -; length: 13; V: TRBV24-1; D: -
CDR3: CASSVGGTGGETQYF; DNA: TGTGCCAGCAGCGTAGGCGGGACAGGGGGAGAGACCCAGTACTTC; J: TRBJ2-5; size: few; length: 15; V: TRBV9; D: TRBD1
CDR3: CASSLGGSSYGYTF; DNA: TGTGCCAGCAGCTTGGGTGGTAGCAGCTATGGCTACACCTTC; J: TRBJ1-2; size: -; length: 14; V: TRBV5-4; D: -
CDR3: CASSPGTFQETQYF; DNA: TGTGCCAGTAGTCCCGGGACATTTCAAGAGACCCAGTACTTC; J: TRBJ2-5; size: -; length: 14; V: TRBV19; D: -
CDR3: CASRLWRGSRENEQFF; DNA: TGTGCCAGCCGTCTGTGGCGGGGTAGTCGAGAGAATGAGCAGTTCTTC; J: TRBJ2-1; size: -; length: 16; V: TRBV27; D: -
CDR3: CASGGDSSYEQYF; DNA: TGTGCTAGTGGGGGGGACAGCTCCTACGAGCAGTACTTC; J: TRBJ2-7; size: -; length: 13; V: TRBV12-5; D: TRBD1
CDR3: CASSFRGSNQPQHF; DNA: TGTGCCAGCAGTTTCAGGGGGAGCAATCAGCCCCAGCATTTT; J: TRBJ1-5; size: -; length: 14; V: TRBV3-1/TRBV3-2; D: TRBD1
CDR3: CASSQPGADKRPQYF; DNA: TGTGCCAGCAGCCAACCAGGGGCTGACAAGAGACCCCAGTACTTC; J: TRBJ2-5; size: -; length: 15; V: TRBV14; D: -
CDR3: CASSQDSHSNTGELFF; DNA: TGCGCCAGCAGCCAAGATTCCCACAGCAACACCGGGGAGCTGTTTTTT; J: TRBJ2-2; size: -; length: 16; V: TRBV4-3; D: -
CDR3: CASSLLNTGELFF; DNA: TGTGCCAGCAGCTTACTGAACACCGGGGAGCTGTTTTTT; J: TRBJ2-2; size: -; length: 13; V: TRBV5-4; D: -
CDR3: CASSIGLAGGRTDTQYF; DNA: TGTGCCAGTAGTATCGGACTAGCGGGGGGCAGAACAGATACGCAGTATTTT; J: TRBJ2-3; size: -; length: 17; V: TRBV19; D: TRBD2
CDR3: CASSPAGGGGTEAFF; DNA: TGTGCCAGCAGCCCTGCCGGGGGCGGGGGCACTGAAGCTTTCTTT; J: TRBJ1-1; size: -; length: 15; V: TRBV21-1; D: -
CDR3: CAWSVRREGPYNEQFF; DNA: TGTGCCTGGAGTGTACGGCGGGAGGGCCCCTACAATGAGCAGTTCTTC; J: TRBJ2-1; size: -; length: 16; V: TRBV30; D: TRBD2
CDR3: CASSNEGQASYEQYF; DNA: TGTGCCAGCAGCAACGAGGGACAGGCCTCCTACGAGCAGTACTTC; J: TRBJ2-7; size: -; length: 15; V: TRBV6-5; D: TRBD1
CDR3: CASSGQQETQYF; DNA: TGTGCCAGCAGCGGACAGCAAGAGACCCAGTACTTC; J: TRBJ2-5; size: -; length: 12; V: TRBV2; D: -
CDR3: CASSVGTGPNNSPLHF; DNA: TGTGCCAGCAGCGTCGGGACAGGGCCGAATAATTCACCCCTCCACTTT; J: TRBJ1-6; size: -; length: 16; V: TRBV9; D: TRBD1
CDR3: CAISVVRRQGEEKLFF; DNA: TGTGCCATCAGTGTAGTCCGGAGACAGGGAGAAGAAAAACTGTTTTTT; J: TRBJ1-4; size: -; length: 16; V: TRBV10-3; D: TRBD1
CDR3: CASSPGQGGSYEQYF; DNA: TGTGCCAGCTCACCAGGCCAGGGTGGCTCCTACGAGCAGTACTTC; J: TRBJ2-7; size: once; length: 15; V: TRBV18; D: -
CDR3: CSASTVDGYTF; DNA: TGCAGTGCTAGTACGGTTGATGGCTACACCTTC; J: TRBJ1-2; size: -; length: 11; V: TRBV20-1; D: -
CDR3: CASSHDREIYEQYF; DNA: TGTGCCAGCAGCCACGACAGGGAGATCTACGAGCAGTACTTC; J: TRBJ2-7; size: -; length: 14; V: TRBV14; D: TRBD1
CDR3: CASSPRTGDGYTF; DNA: TGTGCCAGCAGCCCACGGACAGGGGACGGCTACACCTTC; J: TRBJ1-2; size: -; length: 13; V: TRBV5-5; D: TRBD1
CDR3: CASKGGQETQYF; DNA: TGTGCCAGCAAGGGAGGACAAGAGACCCAGTACTTC; J: TRBJ2-5; size: -; length: 12; V: TRBV14; D: -
CDR3: CASSTPQTGIVHEQYF; DNA: TGCGCCAGCAGCACACCACAGACAGGGATCGTCCACGAGCAGTACTTC; J: TRBJ2-7; size: -; length: 16; V: TRBV5-1; D: TRBD1
CDR3: CASSVNRNEQFF; DNA: TGTGCCAGCAGCGTAAATCGTAATGAGCAGTTCTTC; J: TRBJ2-1; size: -; length: 12; V: TRBV9; D: -
CDR3: CASSFRDRPNTGELFF; DNA: TGTGCCAGCAGTTTCCGGGACAGGCCCAACACCGGGGAGCTGTTTTTT; J: TRBJ2-2; size: -; length: 16; V: TRBV6-5; D: TRBD1
CDR3: CASSELAGGGDEQFF; DNA: TGTGCCAGCAGCGAATTAGCGGGAGGAGGGGATGAGCAGTTCTTC; J: TRBJ2-1; size: -; length: 15; V: TRBV9; D: TRBD2
CDR3: CASLVPGSYEQYF; DNA: TGTGCCAGTCTCGTACCGGGGTCCTACGAGCAGTACTTC; J: TRBJ2-7; size: once; length: 13; V: TRBV9; D: -
CDR3: CASGFTNQPQHF; DNA: TGTGCTAGTGGTTTCACAAATCAGCCCCAGCATTTT; J: TRBJ1-5; size: once; length: 12; V: TRBV12-5; D: -
CDR3: CARSLVRGRASETQYF; DNA: TGTGCCAGAAGCTTAGTACGAGGGAGGGCCTCAGAGACCCAGTACTTC; J: TRBJ2-5; size: -; length: 16; V: TRBV7-5; D: -
CDR3: CASSLQGYSPLHF; DNA: TGTGCCAGCAGCTTACAGGGCTATTCACCCCTCCACTTT; J: TRBJ1-6; size: -; length: 13; V: TRBV7-2; D: -
CDR3: CASSLDRLNSPLHF; DNA: TGTGCCAGCAGCCTAGACAGACTTAATTCACCCCTCCACTTT; J: TRBJ1-6; size: -; length: 14; V: TRBV6-5; D: -
CDR3: CASRGDRSYEQYF; DNA: TGTGCCAGCAGGGGGGACAGGTCCTACGAGCAGTACTTC; J: TRBJ2-7; size: -; length: 13; V: TRBV2; D: TRBD1
CDR3: CASSPPTNYGYTF; DNA: TGTGCCAGCAGCCCCCCCACTAACTATGGCTACACCTTC; J: TRBJ1-2; size: -; length: 13; V: TRBV7-2; D: -
CDR3: CASSVSQGADTEAFF; DNA: TGTGCCAGCAGCGTTTCACAGGGGGCGGACACTGAAGCTTTCTTT; J: TRBJ1-1; size: -; length: 15; V: TRBV9; D: TRBD1